One T cell receptor beta chain is described in this entry. No antigen is known for it. These data originate in a study of blood T cells in healthy people across ages. Study-level results: Diversity estimates from one million T cells were considered underestimates.

The second PCR ran about 6 to 11 cycles with a sample-barcoded 5' primer and J-beta primers. Each cDNA molecule, via a template-switch adaptor with 12 random nucleotides, was tagged. TCRdb processed the 5' RACE reads anew with MiXCR; each CDR3 protein has one entry. The table shows 780,000 or so distinct CDR3 sequences, with about 48% occurring only once. The CDR3 length is 16 residues. The germline V gene has CDR1 DFQATT and CDR2 SNEGSKA (reference sequence). This clonotype originated in an elderly man in good health. V and J are TRBV20-1 and TRBJ2-5; 8 nucleotides agree with TRBD2. The closer fit of TRBJ2-7 to the DNA end suggests the J call may be wrong. The sample was blood. CDR3: CSAPRPSGGNSYEQYF. For the CDR3, the DNA is TGCAGTGCCCCCCGGCCGAGCGGGGGTAACTCCTACGAGCAGTACTTC.